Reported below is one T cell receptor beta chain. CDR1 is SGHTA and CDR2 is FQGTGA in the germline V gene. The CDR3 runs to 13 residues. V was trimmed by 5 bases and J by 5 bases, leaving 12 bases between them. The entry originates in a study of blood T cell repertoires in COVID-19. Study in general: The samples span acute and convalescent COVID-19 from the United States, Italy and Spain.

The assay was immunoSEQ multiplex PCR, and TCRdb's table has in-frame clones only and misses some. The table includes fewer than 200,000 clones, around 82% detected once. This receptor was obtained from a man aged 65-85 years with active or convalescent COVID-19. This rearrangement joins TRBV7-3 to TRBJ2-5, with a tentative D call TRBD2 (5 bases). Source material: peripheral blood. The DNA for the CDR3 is TGTGCCAGCAGCCCCCCCGGGGTTGAGACCCAGTACTTC. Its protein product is CASSPPGVETQYF.